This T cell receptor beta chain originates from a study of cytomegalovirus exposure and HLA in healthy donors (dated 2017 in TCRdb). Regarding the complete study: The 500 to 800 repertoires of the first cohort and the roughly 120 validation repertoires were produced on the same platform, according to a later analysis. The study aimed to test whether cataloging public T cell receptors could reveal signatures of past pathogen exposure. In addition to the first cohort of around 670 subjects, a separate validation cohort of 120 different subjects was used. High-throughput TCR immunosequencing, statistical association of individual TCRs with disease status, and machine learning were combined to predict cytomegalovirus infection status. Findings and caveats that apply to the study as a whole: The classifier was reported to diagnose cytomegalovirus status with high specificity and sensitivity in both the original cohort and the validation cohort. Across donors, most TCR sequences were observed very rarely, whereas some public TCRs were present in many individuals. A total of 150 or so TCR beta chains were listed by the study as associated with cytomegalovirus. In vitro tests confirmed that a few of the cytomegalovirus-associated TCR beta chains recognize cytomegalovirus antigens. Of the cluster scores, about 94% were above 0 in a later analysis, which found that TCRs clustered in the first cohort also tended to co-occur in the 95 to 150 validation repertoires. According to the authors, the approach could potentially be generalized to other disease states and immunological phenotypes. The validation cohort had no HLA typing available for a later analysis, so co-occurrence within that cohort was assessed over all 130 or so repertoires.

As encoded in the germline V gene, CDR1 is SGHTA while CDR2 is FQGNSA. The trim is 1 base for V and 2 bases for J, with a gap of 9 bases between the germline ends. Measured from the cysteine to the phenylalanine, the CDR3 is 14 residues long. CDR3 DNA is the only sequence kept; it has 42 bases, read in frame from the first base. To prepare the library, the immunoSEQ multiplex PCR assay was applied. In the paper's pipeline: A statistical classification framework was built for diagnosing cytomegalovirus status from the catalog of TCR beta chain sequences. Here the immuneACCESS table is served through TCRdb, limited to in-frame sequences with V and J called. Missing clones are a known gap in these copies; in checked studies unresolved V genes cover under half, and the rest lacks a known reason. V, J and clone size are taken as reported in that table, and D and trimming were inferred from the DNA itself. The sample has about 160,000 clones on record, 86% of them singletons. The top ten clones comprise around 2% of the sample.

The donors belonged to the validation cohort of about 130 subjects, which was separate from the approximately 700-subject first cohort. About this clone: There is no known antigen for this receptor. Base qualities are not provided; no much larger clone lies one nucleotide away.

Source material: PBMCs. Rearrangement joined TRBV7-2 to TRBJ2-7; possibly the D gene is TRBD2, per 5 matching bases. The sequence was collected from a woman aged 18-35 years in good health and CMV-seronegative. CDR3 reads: CASSLGGLAYEQYF. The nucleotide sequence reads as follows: TGTGCCAGCAGCTTAGGAGGGCTCGCCTACGAGCAGTACTTC.